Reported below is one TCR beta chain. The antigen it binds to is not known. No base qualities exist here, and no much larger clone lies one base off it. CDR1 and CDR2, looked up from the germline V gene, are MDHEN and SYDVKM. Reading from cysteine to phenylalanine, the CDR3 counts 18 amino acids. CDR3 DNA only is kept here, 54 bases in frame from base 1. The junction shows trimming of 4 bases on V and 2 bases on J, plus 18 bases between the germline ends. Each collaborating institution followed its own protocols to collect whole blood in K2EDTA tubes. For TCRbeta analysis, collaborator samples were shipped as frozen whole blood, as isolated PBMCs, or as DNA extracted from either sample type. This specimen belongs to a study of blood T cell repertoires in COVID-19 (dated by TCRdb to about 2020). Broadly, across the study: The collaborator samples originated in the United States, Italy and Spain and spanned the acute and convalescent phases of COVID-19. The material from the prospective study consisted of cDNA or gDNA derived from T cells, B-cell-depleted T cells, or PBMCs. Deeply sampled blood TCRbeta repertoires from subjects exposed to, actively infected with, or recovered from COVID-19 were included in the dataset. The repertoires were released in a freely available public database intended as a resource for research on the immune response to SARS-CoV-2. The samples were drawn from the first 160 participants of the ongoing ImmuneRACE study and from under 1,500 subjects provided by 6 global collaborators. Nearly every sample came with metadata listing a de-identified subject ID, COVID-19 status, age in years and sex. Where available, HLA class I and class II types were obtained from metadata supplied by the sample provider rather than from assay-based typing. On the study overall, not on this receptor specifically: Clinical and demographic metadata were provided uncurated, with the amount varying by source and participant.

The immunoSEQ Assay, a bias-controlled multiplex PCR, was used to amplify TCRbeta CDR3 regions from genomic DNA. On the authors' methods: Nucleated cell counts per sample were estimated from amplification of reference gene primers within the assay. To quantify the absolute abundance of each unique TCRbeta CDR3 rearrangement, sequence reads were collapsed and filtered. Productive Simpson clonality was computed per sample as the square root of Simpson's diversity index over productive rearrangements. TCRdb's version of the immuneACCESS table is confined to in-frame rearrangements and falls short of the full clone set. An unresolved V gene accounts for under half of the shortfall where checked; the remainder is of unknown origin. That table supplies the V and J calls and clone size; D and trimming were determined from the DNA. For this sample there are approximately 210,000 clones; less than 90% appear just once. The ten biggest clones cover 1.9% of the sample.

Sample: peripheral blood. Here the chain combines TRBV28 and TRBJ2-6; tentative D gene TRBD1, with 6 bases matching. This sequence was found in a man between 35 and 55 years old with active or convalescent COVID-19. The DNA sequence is TGTGCCAGCAGTTCAAGACCACAGGGAAAGGCTGGGGCCAACGTCCTGACTTTC. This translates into CASSSRPQGKAGANVLTF.